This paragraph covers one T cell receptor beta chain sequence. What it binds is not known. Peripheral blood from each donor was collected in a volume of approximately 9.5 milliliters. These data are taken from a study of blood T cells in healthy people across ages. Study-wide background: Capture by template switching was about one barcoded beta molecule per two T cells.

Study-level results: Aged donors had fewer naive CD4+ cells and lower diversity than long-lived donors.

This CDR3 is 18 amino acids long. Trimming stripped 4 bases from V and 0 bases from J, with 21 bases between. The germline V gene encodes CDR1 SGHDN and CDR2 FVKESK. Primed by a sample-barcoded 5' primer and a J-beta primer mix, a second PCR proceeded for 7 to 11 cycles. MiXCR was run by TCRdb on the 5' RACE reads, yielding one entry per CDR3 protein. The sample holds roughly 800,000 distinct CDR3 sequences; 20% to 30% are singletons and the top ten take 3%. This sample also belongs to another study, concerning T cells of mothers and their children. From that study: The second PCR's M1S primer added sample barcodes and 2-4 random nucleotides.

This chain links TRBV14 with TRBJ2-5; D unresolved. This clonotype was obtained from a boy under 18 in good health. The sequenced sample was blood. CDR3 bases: TGTGCCAGCAGCCCCGTCGATATTAGACCTTTGTACCAAGAGACCCAGTACTTC. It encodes CASSPVDIRPLYQETQYF.